A single sample gave rise to the 24 T cell receptor beta chains below, sequenced in a study of blood T cell repertoires in COVID-19. Some clones are missing from TCRdb's copy, which holds only in-frame ones; the method was immunoSEQ multiplex PCR. The data contain about 24,000 clones, 60% to 75% of them singletons. The sample was peripheral blood. Receptor source: a man aged 50-60 years with COVID-19, enrolled during active disease.

The rearrangement links TRBV12-3 or TRBV12-4 to TRBJ1-2; D ambiguous. Trimming left V 3 bases short and J 3 bases short, with 5 bases between. CDR3 length equals 12 residues. The chain's CDR3 is CASSFHDYGYTF. CDR3 bases: TGTGCCAGCAGTTTCCATGACTATGGCTACACCTTC.

The V and J genes are TRBV10-3 and TRBJ1-6; 7 bases agree with TRBD1. Germline trimming cut 2 bases from V and 7 bases from J; bases unmatched to any gene: 2. CDR3 length: 14 residues. Germline V CDR1 and CDR2: ENHRY, SYGVKD. This chain's CDR3 is CAISETGENSPLHF. The CDR3 nucleotides read TGTGCCATCAGTGAGACAGGGGAAAATTCACCCCTCCACTTT.

V usage is TRBV11-3 and J usage is TRBJ1-2; 10 bases map to TRBD1. V was pared by 4 bases and J by 8 bases, with 16 bases of the junction left unmatched. The germline V gene encodes CDR1 SGHNT and CDR2 YENEEA. The CDR3 loop spans 17 amino acids. CDR3 region: CASSSGGTGATAWGYTF. The CDR3 DNA reads as TGTGCCAGCAGCTCCGGAGGGACAGGGGCCACCGCTTGGGGCTACACCTTC. The full variable domain, rest sourced from reference TRBV11-3 and TRBJ1-2, is EAGVVQSPRYKIIEKKQPVAFWCNPISGHNTLYWYLQNLGQGPELLIRYENEEAVDDSQLPKDRFSAERLKGVDSTLKIQPAELGDSAVYLCASSSGGTGATAWGYTFGSGTRLTVV.

The V gene is TRBV19, the J gene TRBJ1-5; 8 bases are a match to TRBD1. V lost 7 bases, J lost 4 bases, and 9 bases stayed unmatched. This CDR3 has 15 amino acids. CDR1 and CDR2 from the germline V gene are LNHDA and SQIVND (reference sequence). The CDR3 protein is CASTTRTGNNQPQHF. The CDR3, as DNA: TGTGCCAGTACTACTCGGACAGGGAATAATCAGCCCCAGCATTTT.

The genes are TRBV6-5 and TRBJ1-2; 7 nucleotides align to TRBD1. This CDR3 comprises 14 residues. Germline values: CDR1 MNHEY, CDR2 SVGAGI. The junction had 8 bases not matched to a gene; V was cut back by 6 bases and J by 4 bases. CDR3 sequence: CASRIPGQTYGYTF. The CDR3 DNA is TGTGCCAGCAGGATCCCGGGACAGACCTATGGCTACACCTTC.

The J gene is TRBJ2-7, the V gene TRBV15; TRBD1 agrees at 7 bases. J was trimmed by 0 bases and V by 0 bases; bases with no gene match: 8. From germline, CDR1 is LNHNV and CDR2 YYDKDF (reference sequence). This CDR3 has 17 amino acids. The CDR3 DNA is TGTGCCACCAGCAGAGATTCAGGGACAGCCAGCTCCTACGAGCAGTACTTC. This gives the protein CATSRDSGTASSYEQYF.

The chain is built from TRBV29-1 and TRBJ1-1; TRBD1 matches 7 bases. CDR1 is SQVTM, CDR2 ANQGSEA, per germline. This CDR3 spans 13 amino acids. V lost 1 base and J lost 5; bases outside the gene matches: 4. This chain's CDR3 is CSVEGQGRTEAFF. The CDR3, as DNA: TGCAGCGTTGAAGGACAGGGAAGGACTGAAGCTTTCTTT.

The chain is built from TRBV3-1 (or the pseudogene TRBV3-2) and TRBJ1-1; D may be TRBD1 (6 bases). In germline, CDR1 is LGHDT, CDR2 YNNKEL (reference sequence). CDR3 size: 14 residues. The V end lost 3 bases, the J end lost 1 base, and 9 bases lay between the germline ends. The CDR3 loop reads CASSQLGQNTEAFF. CDR3 bases: TGTGCCAGCAGCCAGCTGGGACAGAACACTGAAGCTTTCTTT.

The chain is built from TRBV5-4 and TRBJ2-1; no clear D. This CDR3 has 13 residues. Germline CDR1 is SGHNT and CDR2 is YYREEE (reference sequence). V gave up 1 base and J gave up 7 bases, with 9 bases separating them. CDR3 residues: CASSLSKTNEQFF. The CDR3, as DNA: TGTGCCAGCAGCTTGTCTAAGACTAATGAGCAGTTCTTC.

V is TRBV5-4 and J is TRBJ1-4; 7 nucleotides match TRBD1. The germline V gene encodes CDR1 SGHNT and CDR2 YYREEE (reference sequence). Unmatched junction bases numbered 7, after V lost 0 bases and J lost 8 bases. The length of the CDR3 is 15 residues. The CDR3, as DNA: TGTGCCAGCAGCTTGGCCGACAGGGACGACGAAAAACTGTTTTTT. Its translation: CASSLADRDDEKLFF.

This clone came up once. The chain links TRBV19 to TRBJ2-3; TRBD1 aligns across 8 bases. Germline CDR1 LNHDA, CDR2 SQIVND (reference sequence). The CDR3 consists of 14 residues. V was pared by 5 bases and J by 4 bases, with 5 bases of the junction left unmatched. CDR3 sequence: CASSPQTGADTQYF. Here the CDR3 DNA reads TGTGCCAGTAGTCCACAGACAGGGGCAGATACGCAGTATTTT.

The V and J genes are TRBV29-1 and TRBJ2-5; TRBD1 might be the D (6 bases). V was pared by 4 bases and J by 4 bases, with 13 bases between. CDR1 is SQVTM and CDR2 is ANQGSEA in the germline V gene. The CDR3 has 13 amino acids. The CDR3 DNA reads TGCAGCGTTGCGGTTTTAGGGGGAGAGACCCAGTACTTC. Its translation: CSVAVLGGETQYF. Supplemented by reference TRBV29-1 and TRBJ2-5, the full variable domain reads SAVISQKPSRDICQRGTSLTIQCQVDSQVTMMFWYRQQPGQSLTLIATANQGSEATYESGFVIDKFPISRPNLTFSTLTVSNMSPEDSSIYLCSVAVLGGETQYFGPGTRLLVL.

The chain recombines TRBV5-1 with TRBJ2-1; possible D gene TRBD2, 6 bases. CDR3 length: 17 residues. V lost 3 bases and J lost 3, with 19 bases in between. Germline values: CDR1 SGHRS, CDR2 YFSETQ. The CDR3 bases are TGCGCCAGCAGCTCCCAAGGAGGGTGGGTAGGCTACAATGAGCAGTTCTTC. Residues: CASSSQGGWVGYNEQFF.

This clone is medium-sized. V gene TRBV7-6 combines with J gene TRBJ2-6; a possible D gene is TRBD2 (7 bases). CDR1 SGHVS and CDR2 FNYEAQ come from the germline V gene. This CDR3 is built from 19 residues. V was shortened by 1 base and J by 0 bases, with 16 bases between the two germline ends. The CDR3 sequence is CASSLGWGGVSSGANVLTF. CDR3 sequence (DNA): TGTGCCAGCAGCTTAGGATGGGGGGGCGTCAGCTCTGGGGCCAACGTCCTGACTTTC.

This clone was seen more than once but under ten times. The chain uses TRBV28 and TRBJ1-5, with a possible D match to TRBD1 (6 bases). The V end was cut by 6 bases, the J end by 0 bases, with 9 bases between. This CDR3 comprises 14 residues. In germline, CDR1 is MDHEN, CDR2 SYDVKM. The DNA for the CDR3 is TGTGCCAGCAGAGGACAGTATAGCAATCAGCCCCAGCATTTT. This translates into CASRGQYSNQPQHF.

This clone occurred a few times. The chain carries TRBV18 and TRBJ2-7, with 8 positions matching TRBD2. With V trimmed by 6 bases and J by 0 bases, 4 bases remained unmatched. The CDR3 runs to 14 residues. The germline V gene encodes CDR1 KGHSH and CDR2 LQKENI. The CDR3 DNA is TGTGCCAGCTCTCCGGGACTAGACTCCTACGAGCAGTACTTC. As protein: CASSPGLDSYEQYF.

This chain uses TRBV27 with TRBJ2-7, with 7 bases that match TRBD2. Germline CDR1 and CDR2: MNHEY and SMNVEV (reference sequence). The V segment lost 4 bases and the J segment 0 bases; nucleotides outside the gene matches: 18. The CDR3 consists of 19 residues. The CDR3 spells CASSSGLVNQSSYSYEQYF. In DNA form, the CDR3 reads TGTGCCAGCAGTTCCGGACTAGTAAACCAGAGTTCGTACTCCTACGAGCAGTACTTC.

The chain recombines TRBV7-9 with TRBJ1-2; 9 bases agree with TRBD1. Germline values: CDR1 SEHNR, CDR2 FQNEAQ (reference sequence). The V gene end was trimmed by 8 bases and the J gene end by 8 bases; junction bases not matched to a gene: 9. CDR3 length: 13 residues. The CDR3 DNA sequence: TGTGCCAGCCGATTGGGACAGGGAGGCGGCTACACCTTC. This codes for CASRLGQGGGYTF.

DNA of the CDR3: TGTGCCAGCAGCTTAGGTGAAGGGGACGAGCAGTACTTC. Translated, it gives CASSLGEGDEQYF. This sequence joins TRBV13 and TRBJ2-7; TRBD1 might be the D (5 bases). The length of the CDR3 is 13 residues. CDR1 PRHDT and CDR2 FYEKMQ come from the germline V gene (reference sequence). With 0 bases removed from V and 5 bases from J, the gap between germline ends came to 8 bases.

V and J are TRBV7-2 and TRBJ2-3, with 12 positions matching TRBD2. V gave up 6 bases and J gave up 1 base; unmatched junction bases: 11. This CDR3 has 18 residues. Germline V gene sequence: CDR1 SGHTA, CDR2 FQGNSA. Here the CDR3 DNA reads TGTGCCAGCAGGTTACTAGCGGGGGGTCGCGTCGGCACAGATACGCAGTATTTT. Amino acid sequence: CASRLLAGGRVGTDTQYF.

V gene TRBV12-3 or TRBV12-4 combines with J gene TRBJ1-1; D remains unclear. CDR3 length: 13 residues. V was pared by 1 base and J by 3 bases, with 6 bases between. The CDR3, as DNA: TGTGCCAGCAGTTTAGTTACGGACACTGAAGCTTTCTTT. Translated: CASSLVTDTEAFF.

This sequence joins TRBV19 and TRBJ2-5, with D possibly being TRBD1 (6 bases). Germline values: CDR1 LNHDA, CDR2 SQIVND (reference sequence). The CDR3 covers 13 residues. Trimming took 5 bases from V and 2 from J, leaving 9 bases between them. This CDR3 is CASSLDRQETQYF. In nucleotides, the CDR3 is TGTGCCAGTAGTCTCGACAGGCAAGAGACCCAGTACTTC.

In DNA, the CDR3 is TGTGCCCGGGGACAGGGCACCTACGAGCAGTACTTC. This codes for CARGQGTYEQYF. V usage is TRBV30 and J usage is TRBJ2-7; the match to TRBD1 covers 9 bases. The length of the CDR3 is 12 residues. J gave up 2 bases and V 8 bases, and 4 bases lay outside the gene matches. Germline V gives CDR1 GTSNPN, CDR2 SVGIG (reference sequence).

This sequence joins TRBV16 and TRBJ2-5; TRBD1 might be the D (5 bases). V lost 2 bases, J lost 2 bases, and 9 bases lay in between. CDR3 length: 14 residues. The germline gives CDR1 KGHSY, CDR2 FQNENV. Here the CDR3 DNA reads TGTGCCAGCAGCCAACAGGGTGGTCAAGAGACCCAGTACTTC. Its protein product is CASSQQGGQETQYF.